The T cell receptor (beta chain) under discussion was sequenced for a study of blood T cell repertoires in COVID-19. The overall study: Italy, Spain and the United States were the sources of the convalescent and acute COVID-19 samples. T cells, B-cell-depleted T cells, or PBMCs provided the cDNA or gDNA that served as material.

Original processing methods: Estimated nucleated cell counts came from reference gene primer amplification. Measured with immunoSEQ multiplex PCR; TCRdb has only the in-frame clones, and not every one. V and J calls plus clone size are reproduced from that table; the DNA served to infer D and trimming. The table shows some 260,000 clones, with nearly 90% occurring only once. The germline CDR1 and CDR2 sequences are MDHEN and SYDVKM. The ends were cut back, 5 bases at V and 5 bases at J, with 24 bases in the middle. This CDR3 spans 17 amino acids. This sequence originates from a man aged 18 to 30 with active or convalescent COVID-19. V usage is TRBV28 and J usage is TRBJ2-5, with D possibly TRBD2 on 5 matching bases. The sample consisted of peripheral blood. DNA of the CDR3: TGTGCCAGCAGTCCACCATCGGTGGCAAGAGGGATTGAGACCCAGTACTTC. Its translation is CASSPPSVARGIETQYF. The complete variable domain, with remaining parts taken from reference TRBV28 and TRBJ2-5, reads DVKVTQSSRYLVKRTGEKVFLECVQDMDHENMFWYRQDPGLGLRLIYFSYDVKMKEKGDIPEGYSVSREKKERFSLILESASTNQTSMYLCASSPPSVARGIETQYFGPGTRLLVL.